This TCR beta chain was captured by sequencing in a study of cytomegalovirus exposure and HLA in healthy donors. The V end was cut by 0 bases, the J end by 0 bases, with 20 bases between. CDR1 and CDR2 from the germline V gene are SQVTM and ANQGSEA. The CDR3 contains 18 residues. PCR involved 60 Vbeta and 13 Jbeta primers. The method was immunoSEQ multiplex PCR; TCRdb's version includes in-frame clones alone and lacks a portion of them. This sample's table has about 58,000 clones. The study, taken as a whole, reports: Later on, a genetic analysis was performed. It linked a missense variant in DCLRE1C with V- and J-gene trimming of TCR beta. Using the classifier, cytomegalovirus status was reportedly diagnosed with high specificity and sensitivity. Some V segments (TRBV6-2 and TRBV6-3 among them) were excluded as indistinguishable.

As concerns this clone: Its antigen is undetermined. This same CDR3 is encoded by further DNA sequences in the sample.

The sequencing input was PBMCs. The chain carries TRBV29-1 and TRBJ1-2; the D is unclear. The receptor's source is a woman aged 18-35 years in good health and CMV-seronegative. CDR3 residues: CSVEDRQPPGLANYGYTF. In DNA form, the CDR3 reads TGCAGCGTTGAAGATCGCCAGCCCCCCGGACTAGCTAACTATGGCTACACCTTC.